The 30 T cell receptor beta chains given below trace back to one sample, sequenced in a study of shared clonotypes between healthy human individuals. The protocol was immunoSEQ multiplex PCR, while the TCRdb copy is restricted to in-frame clones and leaves out a portion. This table holds some 500,000 clones, roughly 85% found once. What was sequenced was PBMCs. All receptors come from a woman aged 35 to 49 in good health. Some clones in this sample may be carry-over from other donors' samples.

The V call is TRBV19, the J call TRBJ2-2; 8 bases fit TRBD2. The germline V gene has CDR1 LNHDA and CDR2 SQIVND (reference sequence). The V segment lost 5 bases and the J segment 3 bases; nucleotides outside the gene matches: 2. The CDR3 runs to 14 residues. CDR3 sequence reads: CASSRTSYTGELFF. CDR3 nucleotides: TGTGCCAGTAGTCGGACTAGCTACACCGGGGAGCTGTTTTTT.

For this clone: Other DNA sequences in this sample translate to the same CDR3. The V call is TRBV6-5, the J call TRBJ1-5; no firm D call. Trimming took 0 bases from V and 7 from J, leaving 10 bases between them. Germline V lookup: CDR1 MNHEY, CDR2 SVGAGI. CDR3 size: 14 residues. This CDR3 reads CASSYSGKGQPQHF. The CDR3 nucleotides are TGTGCCAGCAGTTACTCAGGGAAGGGCCAGCCCCAGCATTTT.

This clone counts as medium-sized. Other DNA sequences from this sample encode an identical CDR3 as well. V gene TRBV6-4 combines with J gene TRBJ2-3, with 8 bases that match TRBD1. This CDR3 contains 14 residues. Germline CDR1 is MRHNA and CDR2 is SNTAGT. V was pared by 0 bases and J by 4 bases, with 0 bases of the junction left unmatched. The CDR3 DNA reads as TGTGCCAGCAGTGACTCGACAGGGGCAGATACGCAGTATTTT. Its protein product is CASSDSTGADTQYF.

This chain connects TRBV7-3 to TRBJ2-5; TRBD2 matches 9 bases. The CDR3 sequence is 13 residues long. Germline-derived CDR1 and CDR2 are SGHTA and FQGTGA. The J segment lost 8 bases and the V segment lost 8 bases, leaving 9 bases of the junction unmatched. CDR3 residues: CASSASGTSTQYF. The CDR3 nucleotides read TGTGCCAGCTCGGCTAGCGGGACTTCCACCCAGTACTTC.

The V call is TRBV19, the J call TRBJ2-5; D remains unclear. Germline CDR1 and CDR2: LNHDA and SQIVND (reference sequence). The CDR3 contains 15 residues. V lost 7 bases to trimming and J lost 1 base, with 16 bases between them. CDR3 region: CASTKELRGQETQYF. CDR3 coding DNA: TGTGCCAGTACTAAAGAGCTGCGTGGCCAAGAGACCCAGTACTTC. The variable domain in full, with the rest retrieved from reference TRBV19 and TRBJ2-5, is DGGITQSPKYLFRKEGQNVTLSCEQNLNHDAMYWYRQDPGQGLRLIYYSQIVNDFQKGDIAEGYSVSREKKESFPLTVTSAQKNPTAFYLCASTKELRGQETQYFGPGTRLLVL.

The chain recombines TRBV5-4 with TRBJ1-1; D unclear. Trimming shortened V by 4 bases and J by 6 bases, and 13 bases separated the two germline ends. Germline lookup yields CDR1 SGHNT and CDR2 YYREEE (reference sequence). There are 13 residues in the CDR3. The CDR3 DNA sequence: TGTGCCAGCAGCGAAGAACGTAACTCTGAAGCTTTCTTT. Translating it yields CASSEERNSEAFF.

This chain uses TRBV5-1 with TRBJ2-3; D gene ambiguous. CDR1 is SGHRS, CDR2 YFSETQ, per germline. V was trimmed by 4 bases and J by 2 bases, leaving 11 bases between them. This CDR3 is built from 14 residues. CDR3 in amino acids: CASSPAGHTDTQYF. CDR3 coding DNA: TGCGCCAGCAGCCCTGCCGGGCACACAGATACGCAGTATTTT. The whole variable domain, remainder taken from reference TRBV5-1 and TRBJ2-3, is KAGVTQTPRYLIKTRGQQVTLSCSPISGHRSVSWYQQTPGQGLQFLFEYFSETQRNKGNFPGRFSGRQFSNSRSEMNVSTLELGDSALYLCASSPAGHTDTQYFGPGTRLTVL.

This clone was recorded once. The chain combines TRBV27 with TRBJ2-3, with D perhaps matching TRBD1 (8 bases). Germline CDR1 reads MNHEY; CDR2 reads SMNVEV (reference sequence). The V and J ends lost 4 bases and 4 bases respectively, with 15 bases between them. The CDR3 totals 15 residues. In nucleotides, the CDR3 is TGTGCCAGCAGTTCCTACAGGGGGGGCGCAGATACGCAGTATTTT. Translated: CASSSYRGGADTQYF.

This clone was seen only a few times. The V call is TRBV4-3, the J call TRBJ2-6; D remains unclear. The CDR3 loop spans 16 amino acids. The V gene lost 4 bases and the J gene lost 4 bases, with 14 bases spanning the gap. Germline CDR1 LGHNA, CDR2 YSLEER. The CDR3, as DNA: TGCGCCAGCAGCCGGAAGAGGACCCCGGGGGCCAACGTCCTGACTTTC. Amino acids: CASSRKRTPGANVLTF.

The V call is TRBV5-4, the J call TRBJ1-1, with D unclear. CDR3 size: 15 residues. Germline-derived CDR1 and CDR2 are SGHNT and YYREEE (reference sequence). V was cut by 1 base and J by 1 base, with 11 bases left in between. DNA of the CDR3: TGTGCCAGCAGCTTGTTATTAGTGGGGAACACTGAAGCTTTCTTT. It specifies CASSLLLVGNTEAFF.

The V call is TRBV19, the J call TRBJ1-5, with unresolved D. Trimming took 6 bases from V and 9 from J, leaving 18 bases between them. The CDR3 runs 14 residues. CDR1 and CDR2 (germline): LNHDA, SQIVND (reference sequence). CDR3 residues: CASREAGSDRPQHF. CDR3 nucleotide sequence: TGTGCCAGTAGGGAGGCGGGAAGCGACCGGCCCCAGCATTTT.

The chain employs TRBV11-3 and TRBJ2-3; D gene ambiguous. Trimming removed 1 base at V and 1 base at J, with 6 bases between. This CDR3 spans 14 amino acids. Germline CDR1 reads SGHNT; CDR2 reads YENEEA. The CDR3 loop reads CASSLGWGTDTQYF. DNA of the CDR3: TGTGCCAGCAGCTTAGGGTGGGGCACAGATACGCAGTATTTT.

About this clone: A far larger clone is one base from this, pointing to a likely read error. The rearrangement uses TRBV6-1 and TRBJ1-2; no firm D call. Germline values: CDR1 MNHNS, CDR2 SASEGT. This CDR3 has 15 residues. Trimming removed 4 bases at V and 5 bases at J, with 17 bases between. The CDR3 loop is CASSGASTGGYGYTF. The CDR3 nucleotides read TGTGCCAGCAGTGGAGCATCGACCGGCGGGTATGGCTACACCTTC.

This clone was seen a single time. The CDR3: CAISVGDNSPLHF. CDR3 in DNA: TGTGCCATCAGTGTCGGGGATAATTCACCCCTCCACTTT. V is TRBV10-3 and J is TRBJ1-6, with D uncertain. Germline CDR1 ENHRY, CDR2 SYGVKD. Trimming stripped 4 bases from V and 5 bases from J, with 6 bases between. The CDR3 contains 13 residues.

The V gene is TRBV6-7, the J gene TRBJ2-6; no definite D call. TRBV6-7 is flagged as an ORF with uncertain function. The CDR3 covers 15 residues. Trimming took 6 bases from V and 0 from J, leaving 9 bases between them. The CDR3 DNA follows: TGTGCCAGCAGCTGGGCCGACTCTGGGGCCAACGTCCTGACTTTC. Encoded protein: CASSWADSGANVLTF.

The chain couples TRBV11-3 to TRBJ2-2; no clear D gene. The CDR3 is 16 residues long. The V gene's germline CDR1 is SGHNT and CDR2 YENEEA. The ends were cut back, 5 bases at V and 0 bases at J, with 13 bases in the middle. CDR3 region: CASSRRLASNTGELFF. The CDR3 nucleotides are TGTGCCAGCAGCCGCCGGTTAGCTTCGAACACCGGGGAGCTGTTTTTT.

CDR3 loop: CASSTRTGDTEAFF. The CDR3 DNA sequence: TGTGCCAGCAGTACAAGGACGGGAGACACTGAAGCTTTCTTT. The chain couples TRBV28 to TRBJ1-1, with D unclear. V gave up 5 bases and J gave up 3 bases, with 13 bases separating them. Germline CDR1 MDHEN, CDR2 SYDVKM. CDR3 length equals 14 residues.

The CDR3 DNA reads as TGTGCCAGCAGTTTAAGCAGGGCGAATCAGCCCCAGCATTTT. It encodes CASSLSRANQPQHF. This chain links TRBV27 with TRBJ1-5; tentatively, D is TRBD1 (5 bases). The V gene lost 2 bases and the J gene lost 4 bases, with 9 bases spanning the gap. In germline, CDR1 is MNHEY, CDR2 SMNVEV (reference sequence). The CDR3 runs 14 residues.

A word on this clone: The same CDR3 arises from other DNA sequences in this sample as well. This chain uses TRBV7-2 with TRBJ2-3; 14 bases agree with TRBD2. This CDR3 is built from 16 residues. V lost 4 bases, J lost 4 bases, and 4 bases stayed unmatched. The germline CDR1 and CDR2 sequences are SGHTA and FQGNSA. CDR3 protein: CASSSGLAGGSDTQYF. In DNA form, the CDR3 reads TGTGCCAGCAGCTCAGGACTAGCGGGAGGTTCAGATACGCAGTATTTT.

This clone turned up a few times. The chain couples TRBV5-8 to TRBJ2-1; the match to TRBD1 covers 10 bases. Germline values: CDR1 SGHTS, CDR2 YDEGEE. The CDR3 length is 13 residues. V lost 4 bases and J lost 8; bases outside the gene matches: 3. Here the CDR3 DNA reads TGTGCCAGCAGCATGGGACAGGGGTATGAGCAGTTCTTC. Amino acids: CASSMGQGYEQFF.

This rearrangement joins TRBV5-1 to TRBJ2-1, with D unresolved. Germline CDR1 is SGHRS and CDR2 is YFSETQ. V was shortened by 1 base and J by 0 bases, with 8 bases between the two germline ends. This CDR3 is 15 amino acids long. CDR3 residues: CASSLTPSSYNEQFF. Written as DNA, the CDR3 is TGCGCCAGCAGCTTGACCCCGAGCTCCTACAATGAGCAGTTCTTC.

This rearrangement joins TRBV5-1 to TRBJ2-2; D may be TRBD2 (7 bases). The V end was cut by 7 bases, the J end by 5 bases, with 12 bases between. CDR3 length: 13 amino acids. CDR1 and CDR2 (germline): SGHRS, YFSETQ. In nucleotides, the CDR3 is TGCGCCAGCCGGGGGGCTGGAACCGGGGAGCTGTTTTTT. Its translation is CASRGAGTGELFF.

The V gene is TRBV6-1, the J gene TRBJ1-5; D might be TRBD1 (5 bases). The CDR3 consists of 14 residues. Trimming took off 2 bases at V and 7 bases at J, with 12 bases between the two ends. Germline CDR1 reads MNHNS; CDR2 reads SASEGT. The CDR3 bases are TGTGCCAGCAGTGAAATGGACAAGTGGCAGCCCCAGCATTTT. It encodes CASSEMDKWQPQHF.

V is TRBV20-1 and J is TRBJ2-7; D is possibly TRBD1 (6 bases). Trimming shortened V by 4 bases and J by 11 bases, and 15 bases separated the two germline ends. Germline values: CDR1 DFQATT, CDR2 SNEGSKA (reference sequence). The CDR3 extends over 11 amino acids. This CDR3 is CSATRGGVEYF. CDR3 DNA sequence: TGCAGTGCTACCAGGGGTGGGGTGGAGTACTTC.

This sequence joins TRBV5-6 and TRBJ2-1; no definite D call. V was cut by 2 bases and J by 0 bases, with 6 bases left in between. The CDR3 runs 14 residues. Germline CDR1 reads SGHDT; CDR2 reads YYEEEE. CDR3 DNA sequence: TGTGCCAGCAGCTTCGAGGCCTCCTACAATGAGCAGTTCTTC. Its protein product is CASSFEASYNEQFF.

The chain recombines TRBV6-6 with TRBJ1-3; D not resolved. The CDR3 consists of 15 residues. Germline loops: CDR1 MNHNY, CDR2 SVGAGI (reference sequence). Trimming left V 5 bases short and J 0 bases short, with 11 bases between. CDR3 coding DNA: TGTGCCAGCAGTCGCCAGGTAGTCTCTGGAAACACCATATATTTT. Its protein product is CASSRQVVSGNTIYF.

The chain is built from TRBV5-1 and TRBJ2-7, with D perhaps TRBD1 (5 bases). Trimming removed 0 bases at V and 3 bases at J, with 10 bases between. This CDR3 is 14 amino acids long. Germline CDR1 SGHRS, CDR2 YFSETQ. The CDR3 spells CASSLEGPYYEQYF. The CDR3 region has the DNA TGCGCCAGCAGCTTGGAGGGGCCGTACTACGAGCAGTACTTC.

This chain links TRBV28 with TRBJ2-7, with unresolved D. The CDR3 runs 16 residues. Trimming pared 3 bases from V and 2 bases from J, leaving 17 bases between. Germline-derived CDR1 and CDR2 are MDHEN and SYDVKM. CDR3 amino acids: CASSFVTRDPTYEQYF. DNA of the CDR3: TGTGCCAGCAGTTTTGTTACACGCGACCCAACCTACGAGCAGTACTTC.

The chain employs TRBV6-1 and TRBJ2-7, with 8 nucleotides matching TRBD1. This CDR3 spans 15 amino acids. Germline V gives CDR1 MNHNS, CDR2 SASEGT. The trim removed 3 bases at V and 4 bases at J, leaving 8 bases unmatched. The CDR3 sequence: CASSDPRQGLYEQYF. DNA for the CDR3: TGTGCCAGCAGTGACCCGAGACAGGGGTTGTACGAGCAGTACTTC.

The chain uses TRBV5-4 and TRBJ2-5; D call uncertain. Germline V gene sequence: CDR1 SGHNT, CDR2 YYREEE (reference sequence). The germline V and J ends were trimmed by 1 base and 2 bases, with 9 bases remaining between them. This CDR3 spans 14 amino acids. Written as DNA, the CDR3 is TGTGCCAGCAGCTTGACACCAACTCAAGAGACCCAGTACTTC. Translating it yields CASSLTPTQETQYF.